This T cell receptor (beta chain) was recorded in a study of tumor-infiltrating lymphocytes in primary liver carcinoma. Findings and caveats of the study: Top-250-clone fractions were significantly higher in tumors than in blood (p = 0.039).

Starting material of 500 ng total RNA yielded TCR beta cDNA via a constant-region primer. TCR beta libraries came from three nested multiplex PCR rounds using slightly modified ARM-PCR. Two initial PCR rounds of around 10 cycles each paired TRBV1-TRBV30 forward primers with a C-beta reverse primer. In TCRdb, the multiplex PCR reads were re-called with MiXCR into one record per CDR3 protein. The profile covers approximately 300,000 distinct CDR3 sequences, with 55% to 65% appearing a single time and 9% taken by the ten largest. This CDR3 is 14 amino acids long. V lost 11 bases, J lost 1 base, and 16 bases lay in between. Unsorted whole blood supplied the blood RNA, and germline DNA was isolated too. A four-milliliter peripheral blood sample was collected before surgery. Points on this clonotype: Its antigen is unknown.

Sequencing was performed on peripheral blood. The clonotype was recovered from a man aged 35 to 55 with primary liver carcinoma and hepatitis B virus infection. This chain uses TRBV12-3 or TRBV12-4 with TRBJ2-3; D is unresolved. CDR3 DNA: TGTGCCTGCGGTTTAAACTGGGGCACAGATACGCAGTATTTT. Translating it yields CACGLNWGTDTQYF.